This is a list of T cell receptor beta chains from one sample in a study of blood T cell repertoires in COVID-19. Assay: immunoSEQ multiplex PCR; the TCRdb copy retains only in-frame clones and omits some. The sample shows about 84,000 clones, 80% to 90% of them seen only once. The sample consisted of peripheral blood. These receptors originate from a woman of 80 years or more with acute or convalescent COVID-19. CDR3s include the opening cysteine and the closing phenylalanine or tryptophan. D genes are given only for firm matches.

V gene,D gene,J gene,CDR3 protein
TRBV30,.,TRBJ1-1,CAWTTTGFAEAFF
TRBV7-9,.,TRBJ2-2,CASSSTGYTGELFF
TRBV10-3,.,TRBJ1-3,CAISGRGFSGNTIYF
TRBV10-2,.,TRBJ2-2,CASSVGAAEEDTGELFF
TRBV5-8,.,TRBJ1-2,CASSYVGDKDGYTF
TRBV5-1,TRBD2,TRBJ2-1,CASSLGPSGGWNEQFF
TRBV11-2,.,TRBJ2-7,CASRERLGSYEQYF
TRBV7-9,.,TRBJ2-6,CASSLVVFRGRPGANVLTF
TRBV5-4,.,TRBJ2-7,CASSKTVSYEQYF
TRBV30,.,TRBJ2-4,CASSTGDKNIQYF
TRBV10-2,.,TRBJ2-2,CASRVANTGELFF
TRBV5-1,TRBD1,TRBJ2-7,CASSFFRGPGYEQYF
TRBV24-1,TRBD1,TRBJ1-5,CATSSSGGHQPQHF
TRBV27,TRBD1,TRBJ1-2,CASSLQGGNYGYTF
TRBV10-3,.,TRBJ2-5,CAISESVGPQETQYF
TRBV30,.,TRBJ2-1,CAWEPRWWSGGSYNEQFF
TRBV5-1,.,TRBJ1-1,CASSLDGFRGGTEAFF
TRBV6-5,TRBD1,TRBJ2-7,CASSYGTGQGYEQYF
TRBV27,.,TRBJ1-2,CASSLSKFANSVDGYTF
TRBV28,.,TRBJ1-4,CASSLAGVNEKLFF
TRBV5-1,TRBD1,TRBJ2-1,CASSQGQGDNEQFF
TRBV30,TRBD1,TRBJ2-7,CAWSVYGTGFPYEQYF
TRBV7-9,.,TRBJ2-3,CASSLVSDTTDTQYF
TRBV7-9,.,TRBJ2-4,CASSLTTGRAGNIQYF
TRBV15,TRBD2,TRBJ2-5,CATSMGTSGGRAYQETQYF
TRBV30,.,TRBJ1-6,CAWRPLGAGPHSPLHF
TRBV11-2,.,TRBJ1-2,CASSSNSYGYTF
TRBV27,.,TRBJ1-4,CASRAGGTLTNEKLFF
TRBV7-8,.,TRBJ2-7,CASRPNRVNEQYF
TRBV4-2,TRBD2,TRBJ2-7,CASSPGLGRGGPYEQYF
TRBV30,.,TRBJ1-6,CAWSVGGSSPLHF
TRBV9,TRBD1,TRBJ2-3,CASSSDLQGATSTDTQYF
TRBV13,.,TRBJ1-2,CASSPGGNYGYTF
TRBV9,TRBD2,TRBJ2-1,CASSVGTSGVNEQFF
TRBV5-1,TRBD1,TRBJ2-7,CASSPEDRLYEQYF
TRBV7-9,TRBD1,TRBJ2-2,CASRGDRPANTGELFF
TRBV28,.,TRBJ1-2,CASSLWTETYGYTF
TRBV2,.,TRBJ1-5,CASRTEGNQPQHF
TRBV6-1,.,TRBJ1-3,CASSEGEGTSGNTIYF
TRBV7-7,TRBD2,TRBJ2-3,CASSLAGLETDTQYF
TRBV2,.,TRBJ1-5,CASSESPRWNQPQHF
TRBV6-5,TRBD1,TRBJ1-5,CASRLQGGSNQPQHF
TRBV6-6,.,TRBJ1-5,CASSPLGSGAINQPQHF
TRBV2,.,TRBJ1-5,CASSESQGIHQPQHF
TRBV5-5,TRBD2,TRBJ2-7,CASSFGTSGSSYEQYF
TRBV3-1/TRBV3-2,.,TRBJ1-6,CASSRTTGQSSYNSPLHF
TRBV19,TRBD1,TRBJ1-6,CASSIVGTVSSPLHF
TRBV27,.,TRBJ1-3,CASSLSAGGNTIYF
TRBV6-5,.,TRBJ2-6,CASRSPGANVLTF
TRBV7-9,.,TRBJ1-4,CASSAGLATNEKLFF
TRBV16,.,TRBJ2-7,CASSLAHGGGLYEQYF
TRBV7-9,TRBD1,TRBJ2-7,CASSTSGGWKHEQYF